The sequence of this TCR beta chain was determined in a study of control samples from healthy donors and cancer patients. Trimming removed 5 bases from V and 6 bases from J, with 11 bases in between. The CDR3 consists of 12 residues. The germline gives CDR1 LNHDA, CDR2 SQIVND (reference sequence). The data were produced by immunoSEQ multiplex PCR, yet TCRdb's version contains in-frame clones alone and is incomplete. The sample has roughly 450,000 clones; 75% to 95% are singletons. The chain is built from TRBV19 and TRBJ2-7, with D tentatively TRBD2 (5 bases). This TCR was sampled from a man between 40 and 49 years old with head and neck cancer. Sequenced: PBMCs. The CDR3 nucleotides read TGTGCCAGTAGTCCCCTGGCGGGCGAGCAGTACTTC. Translation: CASSPLAGEQYF. Full variable domain (remainder filled in from reference TRBV19 and TRBJ2-7): DGGITQSPKYLFRKEGQNVTLSCEQNLNHDAMYWYRQDPGQGLRLIYYSQIVNDFQKGDIAEGYSVSREKKESFPLTVTSAQKNPTAFYLCASSPLAGEQYFGPGTRLTVT.